This T cell receptor (beta chain) was documented in a study of cytotoxic CD8 clonotypes in ibrutinib-treated CLL. CDR1 is LNHDA, CDR2 SQIVND, per germline (reference sequence). V trimming: 5 bases; J trimming: 3 bases; junction bases outside the gene matches: 5. This CDR3 is built from 15 residues. Assay used: immunoSEQ multiplex PCR; TCRdb lists only in-frame clones, some missing. Among 150,000 to 200,000 clones listed, 55% to 85% were seen once. This clone was observed once. This clonotype originated in a human donor with chronic lymphocytic leukemia. This rearrangement joins TRBV19 to TRBJ1-1; 11 bases are shared with TRBD1. The input for sequencing was PBMCs, taken after 24 months of ibrutinib treatment. CDR3 residues: CASSGDRGKHTEAFF. DNA for the CDR3: TGTGCCAGTAGTGGGGACAGGGGGAAGCACACTGAAGCTTTCTTT.